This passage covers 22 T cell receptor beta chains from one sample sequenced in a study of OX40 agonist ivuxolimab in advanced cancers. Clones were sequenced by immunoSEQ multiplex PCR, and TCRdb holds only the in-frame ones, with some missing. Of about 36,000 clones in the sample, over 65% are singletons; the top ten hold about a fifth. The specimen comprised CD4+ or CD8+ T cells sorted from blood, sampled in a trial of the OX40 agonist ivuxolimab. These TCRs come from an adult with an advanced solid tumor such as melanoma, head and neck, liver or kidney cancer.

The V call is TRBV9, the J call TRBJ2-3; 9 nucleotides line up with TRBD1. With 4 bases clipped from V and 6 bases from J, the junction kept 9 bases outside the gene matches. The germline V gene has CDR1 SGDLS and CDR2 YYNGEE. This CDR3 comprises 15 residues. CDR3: CASSTEQGAADTQYF. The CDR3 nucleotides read TGTGCCAGCAGCACCGAACAGGGGGCGGCCGATACGCAGTATTTT.

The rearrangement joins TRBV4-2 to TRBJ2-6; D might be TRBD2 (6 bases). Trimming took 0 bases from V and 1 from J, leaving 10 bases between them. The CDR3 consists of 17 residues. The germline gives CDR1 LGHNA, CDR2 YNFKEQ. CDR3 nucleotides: TGTGCCAGCAGCCAAGAGACTGGGGGGTCTGGGGCCAACGTCCTGACTTTC. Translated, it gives CASSQETGGSGANVLTF.

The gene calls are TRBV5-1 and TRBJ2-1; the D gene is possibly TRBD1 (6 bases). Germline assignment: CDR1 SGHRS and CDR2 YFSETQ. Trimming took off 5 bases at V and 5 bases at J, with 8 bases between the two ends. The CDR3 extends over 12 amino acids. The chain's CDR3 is CASRQGHNEQFF. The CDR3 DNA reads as TGCGCCAGCAGACAGGGCCACAATGAGCAGTTCTTC.

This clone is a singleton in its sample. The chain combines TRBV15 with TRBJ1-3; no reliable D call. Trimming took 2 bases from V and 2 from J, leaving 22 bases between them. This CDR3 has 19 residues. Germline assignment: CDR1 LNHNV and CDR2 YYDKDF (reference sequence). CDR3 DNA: TGTGCCACCAGCAGACGACTCCCATGGGAAATGACGGCTGGAAACACCATATATTTT. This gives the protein CATSRRLPWEMTAGNTIYF.

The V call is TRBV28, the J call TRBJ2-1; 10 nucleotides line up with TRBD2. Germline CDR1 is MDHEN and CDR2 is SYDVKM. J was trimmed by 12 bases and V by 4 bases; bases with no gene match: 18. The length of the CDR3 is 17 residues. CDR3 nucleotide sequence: TGTGCCAGCAGTTCCTCTAGCTTGGCTAGCGGGAGTTTGGGGCAGTTCTTC. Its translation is CASSSSSLASGSLGQFF. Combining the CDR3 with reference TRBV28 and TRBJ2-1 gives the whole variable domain DVKVTQSSRYLVKRTGEKVFLECVQDMDHENMFWYRQDPGLGLRLIYFSYDVKMKEKGDIPEGYSVSREKKERFSLILESASTNQTSMYLCASSSSSLASGSLGQFFGPGTRLTVL.

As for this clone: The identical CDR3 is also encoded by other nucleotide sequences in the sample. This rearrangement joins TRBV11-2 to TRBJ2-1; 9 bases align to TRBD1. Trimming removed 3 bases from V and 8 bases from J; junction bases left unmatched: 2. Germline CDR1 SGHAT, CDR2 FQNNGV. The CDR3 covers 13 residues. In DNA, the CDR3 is TGTGCCAGCAGCTTTACAGGGGGCGATGAGCAGTTCTTC. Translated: CASSFTGGDEQFF.

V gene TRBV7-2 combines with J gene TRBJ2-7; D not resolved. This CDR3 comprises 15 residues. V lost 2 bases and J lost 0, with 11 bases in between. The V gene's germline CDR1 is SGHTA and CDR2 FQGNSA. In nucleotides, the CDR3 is TGTGCCAGCAGCTTATGGGGAAGGTCCTCCTACGAGCAGTACTTC. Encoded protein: CASSLWGRSSYEQYF. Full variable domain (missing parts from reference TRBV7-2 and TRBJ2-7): GAGVSQSPSNKVTEKGKDVELRCDPISGHTALYWYRQSLGQGLEFLIYFQGNSAPDKSGLPSDRFSAERTGGSVSTLTIQRTQQEDSAVYLCASSLWGRSSYEQYFGPGTRLTVT.

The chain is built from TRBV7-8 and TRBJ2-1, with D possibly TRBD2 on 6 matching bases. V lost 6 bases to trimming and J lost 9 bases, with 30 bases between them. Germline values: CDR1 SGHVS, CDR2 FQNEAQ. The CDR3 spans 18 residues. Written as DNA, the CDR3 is TGTGCCAGCAGTTGGGGTTGGGCAGCGACGCTTGATAGCGGTGAGCAGTTCTTC. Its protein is CASSWGWAATLDSGEQFF.

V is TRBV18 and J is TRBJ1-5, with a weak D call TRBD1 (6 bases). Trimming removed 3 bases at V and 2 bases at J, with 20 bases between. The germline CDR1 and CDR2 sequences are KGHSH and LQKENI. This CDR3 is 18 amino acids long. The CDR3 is CASSPRDIRRLGNQPQHF. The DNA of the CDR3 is TGTGCCAGCTCACCCCGGGACATCAGACGGTTGGGCAATCAGCCCCAGCATTTT. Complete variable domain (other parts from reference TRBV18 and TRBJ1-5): NAGVMQNPRHLVRRRGQEARLRCSPMKGHSHVYWYRQLPEEGLKFMVYLQKENIIDESGMPKERFSAEFPKEGPSILRIQQVVRGDSAAYFCASSPRDIRRLGNQPQHFGDGTRLSIL.

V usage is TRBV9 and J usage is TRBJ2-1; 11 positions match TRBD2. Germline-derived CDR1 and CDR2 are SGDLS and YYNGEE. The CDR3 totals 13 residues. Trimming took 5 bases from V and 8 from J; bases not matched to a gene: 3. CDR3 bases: TGTGCCAGCAGTAGCGGGGGGGCCTATGAGCAGTTCTTC. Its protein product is CASSSGGAYEQFF.

CDR3 in DNA: TGTGCCAGCAGCGTACCGGGGACAGGGTCCGGCGAGCAGTACTTC. Translated: CASSVPGTGSGEQYF. The chain is built from TRBV9 and TRBJ2-7; 9 bases match TRBD1. Germline CDR1 is SGDLS and CDR2 is YYNGEE. V lost 1 base to trimming and J lost 6 bases; unmatched junction nucleotides: 8. This CDR3 region has 15 residues.

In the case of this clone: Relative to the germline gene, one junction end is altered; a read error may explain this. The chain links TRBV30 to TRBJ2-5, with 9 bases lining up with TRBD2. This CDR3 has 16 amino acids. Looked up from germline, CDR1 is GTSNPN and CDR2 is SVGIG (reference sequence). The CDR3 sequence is CVWSGFLREGRETQYF. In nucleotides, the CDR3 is TGTGTCTGGAGTGGTTTCTTGCGGGAGGGCCGGGAGACCCAGTACTTC.

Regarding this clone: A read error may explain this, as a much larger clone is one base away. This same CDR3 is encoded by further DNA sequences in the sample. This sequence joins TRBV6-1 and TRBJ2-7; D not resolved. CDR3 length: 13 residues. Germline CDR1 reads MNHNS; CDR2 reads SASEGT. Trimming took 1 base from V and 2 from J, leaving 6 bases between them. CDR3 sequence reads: CASSEGVTYEQYF. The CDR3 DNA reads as TGTGCCAGCAGTGAAGGGGTTACCTACGAGCAGTACTTC.

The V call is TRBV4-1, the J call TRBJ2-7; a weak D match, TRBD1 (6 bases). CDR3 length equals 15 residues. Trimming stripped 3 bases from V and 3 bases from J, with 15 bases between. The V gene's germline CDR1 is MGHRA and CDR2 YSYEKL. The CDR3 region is CASSHTSVQGYEQYF. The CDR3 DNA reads TGCGCCAGCAGCCACACTTCCGTACAGGGCTACGAGCAGTACTTC.

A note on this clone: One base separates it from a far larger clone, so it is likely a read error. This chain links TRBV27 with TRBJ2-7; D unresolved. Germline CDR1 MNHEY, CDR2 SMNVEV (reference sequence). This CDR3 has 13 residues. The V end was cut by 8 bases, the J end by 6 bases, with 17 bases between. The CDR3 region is CASGLSETSEQYF. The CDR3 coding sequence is TGTGCCAGCGGTCTATCCGAGACCTCCGAGCAGTACTTC.

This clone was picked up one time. DNA for the CDR3: TGCAGCGCATCGCCGGGACTGCACTATGGCTACACCTTC. Translated, it gives CSASPGLHYGYTF. The rearrangement uses TRBV29-1 and TRBJ1-2, with D possibly TRBD1 on 5 matching bases. Trimming cost V 7 bases and J 3 bases, with 15 bases left between them. The germline CDR1 and CDR2 sequences are SQVTM and ANQGSEA. The length of the CDR3 is 13 residues.

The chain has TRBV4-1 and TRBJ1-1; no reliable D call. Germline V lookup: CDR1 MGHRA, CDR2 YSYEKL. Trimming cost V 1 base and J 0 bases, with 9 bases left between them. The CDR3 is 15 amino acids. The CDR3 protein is CASSQVSQLNTEAFF. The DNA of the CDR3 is TGCGCCAGCAGCCAAGTTAGCCAGTTGAACACTGAAGCTTTCTTT.

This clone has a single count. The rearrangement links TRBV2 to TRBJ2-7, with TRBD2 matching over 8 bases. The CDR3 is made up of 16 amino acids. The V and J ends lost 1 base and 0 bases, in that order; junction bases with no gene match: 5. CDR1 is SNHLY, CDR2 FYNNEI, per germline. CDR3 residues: CASSEERLAGSYEQYF. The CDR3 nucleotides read TGTGCCAGCAGTGAAGAGCGTCTAGCGGGCTCCTACGAGCAGTACTTC.

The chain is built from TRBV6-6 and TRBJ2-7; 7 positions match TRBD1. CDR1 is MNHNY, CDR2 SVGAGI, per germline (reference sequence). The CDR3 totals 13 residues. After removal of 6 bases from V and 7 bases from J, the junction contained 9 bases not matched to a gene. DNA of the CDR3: TGTGCCAGCAGCCTGGGACAGCCTGGGGAGCAGTACTTC. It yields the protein CASSLGQPGEQYF.

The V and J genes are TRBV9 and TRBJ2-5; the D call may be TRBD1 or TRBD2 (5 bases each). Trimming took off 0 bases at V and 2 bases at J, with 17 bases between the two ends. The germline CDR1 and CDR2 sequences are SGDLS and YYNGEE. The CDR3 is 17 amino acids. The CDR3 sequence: CASSVADRDPRQETQYF. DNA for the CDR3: TGTGCCAGCAGCGTAGCAGATAGGGACCCGAGGCAAGAGACCCAGTACTTC.

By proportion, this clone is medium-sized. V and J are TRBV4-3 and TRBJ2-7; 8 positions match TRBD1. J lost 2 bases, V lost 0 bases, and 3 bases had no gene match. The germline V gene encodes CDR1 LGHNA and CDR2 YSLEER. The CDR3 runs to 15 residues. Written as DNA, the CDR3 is TGCGCCAGCAGCCAAGACAGGACAGGGCCCTACGAGCAGTACTTC. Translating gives CASSQDRTGPYEQYF.

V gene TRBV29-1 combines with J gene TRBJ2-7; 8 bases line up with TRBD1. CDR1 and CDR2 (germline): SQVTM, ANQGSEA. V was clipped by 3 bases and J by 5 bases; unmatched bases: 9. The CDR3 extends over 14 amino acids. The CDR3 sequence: CSVETGQGRDEQYF. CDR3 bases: TGCAGCGTTGAGACCGGACAGGGCCGCGACGAGCAGTACTTC.